The clone carrying this T cell receptor beta chain was seen at least ten times. This sample is drawn from a study of blood T cell repertoires in COVID-19. Study-wide background: Spain, Italy and the United States supplied samples that represented acute and convalescent COVID-19. PBMCs, B-cell-depleted T cells, or T cells provided the cDNA or gDNA that made up the material.

Original data processing: The authors estimated nucleated cell counts from reference gene primer amplification. Method: immunoSEQ multiplex PCR; TCRdb's copy keeps in-frame clones and lacks some. That table gives V, J and clone size, and the DNA gave D and trimming. The profile covers hundreds of thousands of clones, with around 80% appearing a single time and 4.3% taken by the ten largest. With 1 base clipped from V and 5 bases from J, the junction kept 7 bases outside the gene matches. The CDR3 is 16 amino acids. The germline gives CDR1 SGDLS, CDR2 YYNGEE. The cohort comprised adults aged 18 to 89 years residing in approximately 25 US areas.

The V call is TRBV9, the J call TRBJ2-3; 10 bases map to TRBD2. This receptor was obtained from a young man with acute COVID-19. Sequencing used PBMCs or T cells enriched from blood (not recorded which). CDR3 residues: CASSVTSGAVGDTQYF. CDR3 DNA: TGTGCCAGCAGCGTAACTAGCGGGGCCGTGGGAGATACGCAGTATTTT.